This TCR beta chain was sequenced during a study of blood T cell repertoires in COVID-19. Study in general: The United States, Italy and Spain supplied acute and convalescent COVID-19 samples. In each case, the material was cDNA or gDNA derived from T cells, B-cell-depleted T cells, or PBMCs.

Sequencing was performed with immunoSEQ multiplex PCR; in TCRdb, only in-frame clones are kept and a portion is missing. The sample shows fewer than 250,000 clones, roughly four fifths of them seen only once. There are 15 residues in the CDR3. V shed 3 bases and J 3 bases; nucleotides not matched to a gene: 5. Germline CDR1 reads MGHRA; CDR2 reads YSYEKL. The sample comprised peripheral blood. The chain recombines TRBV4-1 with TRBJ1-3; 7 positions match TRBD1. The source of this sequence is a man aged 50 to 60 with acute or convalescent COVID-19. As DNA, the CDR3 is TGCGCCAGCAGCCATAACGACAGGGTTGGAAACACCATATATTTT. Encoded protein: CASSHNDRVGNTIYF.